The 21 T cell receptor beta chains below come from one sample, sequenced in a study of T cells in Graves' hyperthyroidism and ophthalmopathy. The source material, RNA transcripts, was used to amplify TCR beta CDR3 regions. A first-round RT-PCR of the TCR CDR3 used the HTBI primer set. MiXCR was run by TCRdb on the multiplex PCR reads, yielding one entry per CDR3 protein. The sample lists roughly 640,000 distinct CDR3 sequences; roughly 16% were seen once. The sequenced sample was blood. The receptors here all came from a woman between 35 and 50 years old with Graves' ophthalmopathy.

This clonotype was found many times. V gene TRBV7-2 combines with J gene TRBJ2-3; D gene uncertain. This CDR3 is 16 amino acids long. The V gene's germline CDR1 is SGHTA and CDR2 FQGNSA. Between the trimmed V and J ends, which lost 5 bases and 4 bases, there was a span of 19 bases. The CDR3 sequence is CASSHDGVGGSDTQYF. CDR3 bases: TGTGCCAGCAGCCACGATGGCGTGGGTGGTTCAGATACGCAGTATTTT.

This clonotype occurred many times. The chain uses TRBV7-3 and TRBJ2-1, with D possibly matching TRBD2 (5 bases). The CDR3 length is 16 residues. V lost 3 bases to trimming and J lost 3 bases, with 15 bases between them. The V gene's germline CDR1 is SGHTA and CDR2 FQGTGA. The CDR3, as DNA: TGTGCCAGCAGCTTTGATGGAGGAGCCTTCTACAATGAGCAGTTCTTC. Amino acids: CASSFDGGAFYNEQFF.

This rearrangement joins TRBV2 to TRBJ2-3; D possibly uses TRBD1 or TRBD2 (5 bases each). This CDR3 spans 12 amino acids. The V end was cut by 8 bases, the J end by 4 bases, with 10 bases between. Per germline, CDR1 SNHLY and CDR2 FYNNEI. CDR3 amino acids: CASGGSPDTQYF. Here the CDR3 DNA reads TGTGCCAGCGGGGGTTCGCCAGATACGCAGTATTTT.

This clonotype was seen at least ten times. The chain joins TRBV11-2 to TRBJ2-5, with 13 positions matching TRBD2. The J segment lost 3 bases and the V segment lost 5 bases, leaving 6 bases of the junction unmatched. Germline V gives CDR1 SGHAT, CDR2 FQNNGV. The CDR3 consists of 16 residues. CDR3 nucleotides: TGTGCCAGCAGCCCCGGGACTAGCGGGGAAAAAGAGACCCAGTACTTC. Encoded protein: CASSPGTSGEKETQYF.

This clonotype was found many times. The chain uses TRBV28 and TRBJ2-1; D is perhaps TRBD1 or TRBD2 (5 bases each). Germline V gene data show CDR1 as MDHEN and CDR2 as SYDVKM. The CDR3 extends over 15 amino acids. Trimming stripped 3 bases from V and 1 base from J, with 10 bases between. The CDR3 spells CASSLGEWSYNEQFF. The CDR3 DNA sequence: TGTGCCAGCAGTTTGGGGGAGTGGTCCTACAATGAGCAGTTCTTC. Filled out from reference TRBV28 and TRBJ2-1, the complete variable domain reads DVKVTQSSRYLVKRTGEKVFLECVQDMDHENMFWYRQDPGLGLRLIYFSYDVKMKEKGDIPEGYSVSREKKERFSLILESASTNQTSMYLCASSLGEWSYNEQFFGPGTRLTVL.

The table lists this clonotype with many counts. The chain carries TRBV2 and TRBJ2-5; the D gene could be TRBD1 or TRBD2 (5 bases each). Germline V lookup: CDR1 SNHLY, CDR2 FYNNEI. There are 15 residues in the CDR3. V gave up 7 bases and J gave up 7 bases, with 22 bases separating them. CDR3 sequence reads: CASTGAGRFGGTQYF. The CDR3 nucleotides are TGTGCCAGCACCGGGGCAGGGCGCTTTGGTGGGACCCAGTACTTC.

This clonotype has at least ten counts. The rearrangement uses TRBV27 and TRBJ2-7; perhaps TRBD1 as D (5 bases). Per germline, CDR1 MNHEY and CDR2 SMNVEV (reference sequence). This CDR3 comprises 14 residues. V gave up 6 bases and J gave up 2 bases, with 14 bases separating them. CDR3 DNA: TGTGCCAGCAGGTTCAGGGTTGGGGCCTACGAGCAGTACTTC. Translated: CASRFRVGAYEQYF.

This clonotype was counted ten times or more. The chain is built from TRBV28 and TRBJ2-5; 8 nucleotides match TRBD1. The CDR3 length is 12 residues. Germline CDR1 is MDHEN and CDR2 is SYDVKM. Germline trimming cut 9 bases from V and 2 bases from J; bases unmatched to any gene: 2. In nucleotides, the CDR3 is TGTGCCAGTGGGACAGGTCAAGAGACCCAGTACTTC. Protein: CASGTGQETQYF.

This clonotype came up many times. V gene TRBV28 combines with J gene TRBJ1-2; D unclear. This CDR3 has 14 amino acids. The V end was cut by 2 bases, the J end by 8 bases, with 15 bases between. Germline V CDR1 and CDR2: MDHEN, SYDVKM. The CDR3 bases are TGTGCCAGCAGTTTAGGCTTCTCTCAAGGCGGCTACACCTTC. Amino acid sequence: CASSLGFSQGGYTF.

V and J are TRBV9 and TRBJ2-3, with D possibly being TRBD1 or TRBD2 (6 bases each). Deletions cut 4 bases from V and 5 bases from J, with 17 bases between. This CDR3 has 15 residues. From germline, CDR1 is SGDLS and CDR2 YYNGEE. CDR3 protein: CASSSRGGGIDTQYF. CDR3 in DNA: TGTGCCAGCAGCTCCCGCGGAGGGGGGATAGATACGCAGTATTTT.

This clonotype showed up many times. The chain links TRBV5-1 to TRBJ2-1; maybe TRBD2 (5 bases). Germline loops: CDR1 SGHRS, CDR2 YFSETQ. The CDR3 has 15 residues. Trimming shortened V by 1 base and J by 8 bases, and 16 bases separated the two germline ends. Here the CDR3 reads CASSLSGVTLDEQFF. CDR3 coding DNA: TGCGCCAGCAGCTTGAGCGGCGTAACATTGGATGAGCAGTTCTTC.

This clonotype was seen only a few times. The CDR3 coding sequence is TGTGCCAGCAGCTTAGGGGTGGTAATGAACACTGAAGCTTTCTTT. It encodes CASSLGVVMNTEAFF. The genes are TRBV7-9 and TRBJ1-1, with D uncertain. This CDR3 is 15 amino acids long. CDR1 SEHNR and CDR2 FQNEAQ come from the germline V gene (reference sequence). Deletions cut 1 base from V and 0 bases from J, with 9 bases between.

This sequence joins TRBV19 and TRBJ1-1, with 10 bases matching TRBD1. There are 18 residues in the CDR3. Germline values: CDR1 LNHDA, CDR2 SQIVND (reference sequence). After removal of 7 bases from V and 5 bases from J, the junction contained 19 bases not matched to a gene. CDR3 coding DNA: TGTGCCAGTACCCCCGGCCGGAAGGGACAGGGGTTGAGGACTGAAGCTTTCTTT. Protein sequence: CASTPGRKGQGLRTEAFF.

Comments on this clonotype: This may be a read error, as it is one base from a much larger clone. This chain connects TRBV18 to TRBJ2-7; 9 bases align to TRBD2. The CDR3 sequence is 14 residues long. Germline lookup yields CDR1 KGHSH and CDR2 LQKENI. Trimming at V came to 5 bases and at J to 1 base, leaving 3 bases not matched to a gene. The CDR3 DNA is TGTGCCAGCTCAGCGAGCGGGAGGTCCTACGAGCAGTACTTC. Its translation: CASSASGRSYEQYF.

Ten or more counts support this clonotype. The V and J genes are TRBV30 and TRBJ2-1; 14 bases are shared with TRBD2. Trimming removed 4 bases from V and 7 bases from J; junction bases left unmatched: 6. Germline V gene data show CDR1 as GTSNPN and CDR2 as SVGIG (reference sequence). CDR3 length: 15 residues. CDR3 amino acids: CAWMGLAGVRNEQFF. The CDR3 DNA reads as TGTGCCTGGATGGGACTAGCGGGAGTTCGGAATGAGCAGTTCTTC.

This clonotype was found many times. CDR3 amino acids: CASSGRSDNTGELFF. CDR3 in DNA: TGCGCCAGCAGCGGTAGGAGCGACAACACCGGGGAGCTGTTTTTT. The chain combines TRBV5-1 with TRBJ2-2; unclear D gene. V was cut by 4 bases and J by 2 bases, with 12 bases left in between. This CDR3 contains 15 residues. In germline, CDR1 is SGHRS, CDR2 YFSETQ.

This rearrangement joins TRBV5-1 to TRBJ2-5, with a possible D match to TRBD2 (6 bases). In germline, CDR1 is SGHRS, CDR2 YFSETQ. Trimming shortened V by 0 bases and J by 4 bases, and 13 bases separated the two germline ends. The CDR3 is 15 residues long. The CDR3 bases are TGCGCCAGCAGCTTGGCCGGGGGAGAGGGAGAGACCCAGTACTTC. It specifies CASSLAGGEGETQYF.

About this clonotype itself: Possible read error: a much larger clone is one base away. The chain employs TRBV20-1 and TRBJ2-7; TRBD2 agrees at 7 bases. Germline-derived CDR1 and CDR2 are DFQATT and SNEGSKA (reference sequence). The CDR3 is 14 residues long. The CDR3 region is CSAGEAGDSYEQYF. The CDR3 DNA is TGCAGTGCTGGAGAGGCGGGGGATTCCTACGAGCAGTACTTC.

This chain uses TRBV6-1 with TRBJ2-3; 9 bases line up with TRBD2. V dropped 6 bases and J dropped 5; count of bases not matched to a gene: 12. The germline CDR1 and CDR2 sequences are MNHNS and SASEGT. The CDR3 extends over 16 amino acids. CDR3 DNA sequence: TGTGCCAGCAGGACTCTAGCGGGGCGGCTGGTAGATACGCAGTATTTT. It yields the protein CASRTLAGRLVDTQYF.

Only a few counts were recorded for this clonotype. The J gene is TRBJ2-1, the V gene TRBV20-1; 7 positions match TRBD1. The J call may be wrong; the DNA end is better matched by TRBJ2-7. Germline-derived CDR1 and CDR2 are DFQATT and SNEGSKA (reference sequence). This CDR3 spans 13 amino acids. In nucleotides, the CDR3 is TGCAGTGCTCGGACAGGTATCATAAATGAGCAGTACTTC. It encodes CSARTGIINEQYF.

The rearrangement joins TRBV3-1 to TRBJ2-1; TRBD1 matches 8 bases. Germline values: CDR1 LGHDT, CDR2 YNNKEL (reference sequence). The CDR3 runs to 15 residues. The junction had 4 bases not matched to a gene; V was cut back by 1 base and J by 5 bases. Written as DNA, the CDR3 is TGTGCCAGCAGCCAAGCTTGGACAGGGAACAATGAGCAGTTCTTC. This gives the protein CASSQAWTGNNEQFF.